The clone carrying this T cell receptor beta chain was detected many times. This sample is part of a study of identical twins. Each CDR3 protein is one row after TCRdb ran MiXCR on the 5' RACE reads. The data contain roughly 710,000 distinct CDR3 sequences, around 6% of them singletons. V lost 7 bases, J lost 0 bases, and 10 bases lay in between. Germline V gives CDR1 GTSNPN, CDR2 SVGIG (reference sequence). The CDR3 extends over 12 amino acids. This sequence was found in a man between 18 and 29 years old in good health. Specimen: naive T cells sorted from blood. This chain joins TRBV30 and TRBJ2-7; D call uncertain. The CDR3 nucleotides read TGTGCCTACGGACGTAACTCCTACGAGCAGTACGTC. This translates into CAYGRNSYEQYV.